This TCR beta chain was captured by sequencing in a study of PD-1 blockade in classical Hodgkin lymphoma. The CDR3 is 15 residues long. Germline V gene lookup returns CDR1 LGHNA and CDR2 YSLEER. Trimming took off 0 bases at V and 2 bases at J, with 10 bases between the two ends. Only in-frame clones appear in the TCRdb table, and some are missing; sequencing was by immunoSEQ multiplex PCR. The sample has some 15,000 clones; about 90% are singletons. Specified time point: cycle 4 day 1 (C4D1), after five to seven weeks of nivolumab. All trial patients relapsed after autologous stem cell transplantation. Investigators isolated CD4+ T cells from thawed PBMCs through magnetic negative selection.

The chain employs TRBV4-3 and TRBJ2-5; D assignment may be TRBD1 or TRBD2 (5 bases each). The clonotype originates from a human donor with classical Hodgkin lymphoma. This material consisted of CD4+ T cells from blood, taken before the fourth cycle of nivolumab. The CDR3 reads CASSQDLGDQETQYF. DNA for the CDR3: TGCGCCAGCAGCCAAGATCTGGGGGATCAAGAGACCCAGTACTTC.